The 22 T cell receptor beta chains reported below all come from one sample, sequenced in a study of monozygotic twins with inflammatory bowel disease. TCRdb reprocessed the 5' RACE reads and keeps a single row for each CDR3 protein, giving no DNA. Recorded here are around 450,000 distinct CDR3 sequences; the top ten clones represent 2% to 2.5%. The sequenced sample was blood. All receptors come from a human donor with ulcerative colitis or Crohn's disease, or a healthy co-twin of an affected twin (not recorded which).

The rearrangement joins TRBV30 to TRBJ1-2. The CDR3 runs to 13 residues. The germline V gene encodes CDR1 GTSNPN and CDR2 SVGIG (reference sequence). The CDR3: CAWSPSRFYGYTF.

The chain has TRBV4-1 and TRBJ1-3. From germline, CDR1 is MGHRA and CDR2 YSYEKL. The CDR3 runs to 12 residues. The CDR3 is CASSQNVNTIYF.

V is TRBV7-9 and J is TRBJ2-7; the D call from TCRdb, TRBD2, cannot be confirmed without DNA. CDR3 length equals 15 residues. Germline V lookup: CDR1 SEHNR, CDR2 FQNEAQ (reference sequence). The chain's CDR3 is CASSRSGGAAYEQYF. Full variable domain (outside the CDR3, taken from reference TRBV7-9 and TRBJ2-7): DTGVSQNPRHKITKRGQNVTFRCDPISEHNRLYWYRQTLGQGPEFLTYFQNEAQLEKSRLLSDRFSAERPKGSFSTLEIQRTEQGDSAMYLCASSRSGGAAYEQYFGPGTRLTVT.

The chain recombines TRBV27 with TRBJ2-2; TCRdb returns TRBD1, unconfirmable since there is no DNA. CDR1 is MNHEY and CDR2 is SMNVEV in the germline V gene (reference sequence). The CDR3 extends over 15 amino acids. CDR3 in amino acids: CASSSADRAVGELFF.

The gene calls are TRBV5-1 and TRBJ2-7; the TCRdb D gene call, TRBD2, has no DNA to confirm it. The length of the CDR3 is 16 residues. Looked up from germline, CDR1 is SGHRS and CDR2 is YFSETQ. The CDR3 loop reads CASRPGTSGMSYEQYF.

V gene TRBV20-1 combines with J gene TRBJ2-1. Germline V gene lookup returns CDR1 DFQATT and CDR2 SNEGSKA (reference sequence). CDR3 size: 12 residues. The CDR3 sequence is CSVRSSYNEQFF.

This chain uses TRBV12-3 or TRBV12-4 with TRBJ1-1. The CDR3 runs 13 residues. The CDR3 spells CASSWTANTEAFF.

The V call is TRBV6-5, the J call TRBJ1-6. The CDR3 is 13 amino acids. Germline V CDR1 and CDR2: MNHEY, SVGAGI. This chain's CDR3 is CASSPARQGPLHF.

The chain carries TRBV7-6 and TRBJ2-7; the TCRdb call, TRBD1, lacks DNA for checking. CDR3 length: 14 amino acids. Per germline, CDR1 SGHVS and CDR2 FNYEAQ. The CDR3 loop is CASSPSGVVRQARF.

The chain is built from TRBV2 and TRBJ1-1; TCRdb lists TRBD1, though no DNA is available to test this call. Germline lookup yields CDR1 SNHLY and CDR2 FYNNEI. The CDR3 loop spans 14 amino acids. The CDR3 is CASRLTGQNTEAFF.

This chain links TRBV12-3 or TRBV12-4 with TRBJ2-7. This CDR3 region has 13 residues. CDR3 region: CASSLGAHYEQYF.

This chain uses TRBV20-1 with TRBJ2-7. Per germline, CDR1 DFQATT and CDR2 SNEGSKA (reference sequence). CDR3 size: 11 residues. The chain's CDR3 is CSLGSSYEQYF.

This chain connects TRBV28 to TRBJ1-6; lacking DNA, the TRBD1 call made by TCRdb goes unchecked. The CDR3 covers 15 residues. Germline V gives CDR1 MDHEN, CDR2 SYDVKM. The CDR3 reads CASSLANPPNSPLHF.

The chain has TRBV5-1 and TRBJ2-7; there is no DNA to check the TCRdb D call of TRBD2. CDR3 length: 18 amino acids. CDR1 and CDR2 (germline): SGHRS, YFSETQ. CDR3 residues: CASSMGSVLAGTAYEQYF.

CDR3 region: CASSGPGTANTEAFF. The rearrangement links TRBV6-1 to TRBJ1-1; TCRdb picks TRBD1, but there is no DNA to check that call. This CDR3 is 15 amino acids long. Germline CDR1 and CDR2: MNHNS and SASEGT.

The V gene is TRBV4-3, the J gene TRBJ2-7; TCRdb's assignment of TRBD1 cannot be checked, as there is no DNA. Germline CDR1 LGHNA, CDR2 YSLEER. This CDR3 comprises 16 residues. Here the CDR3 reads CASSQDFTGGAYEQYF.

Here the CDR3 reads CATSRDRGAGANVLTF. The chain employs TRBV15 and TRBJ2-6; checking the TCRdb D call of TRBD1 is not possible without DNA. Germline CDR1 and CDR2: LNHNV and YYDKDF (reference sequence). The CDR3 sequence is 16 residues long.

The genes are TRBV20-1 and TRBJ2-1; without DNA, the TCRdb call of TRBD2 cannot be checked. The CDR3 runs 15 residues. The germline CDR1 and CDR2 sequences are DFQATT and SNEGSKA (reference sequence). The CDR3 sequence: CSARLSGKSYNEQFF.

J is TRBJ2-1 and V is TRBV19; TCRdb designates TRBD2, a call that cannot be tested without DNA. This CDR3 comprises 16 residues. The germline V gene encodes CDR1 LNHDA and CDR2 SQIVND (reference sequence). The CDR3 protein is CASNDGSPPAPDEQFF.

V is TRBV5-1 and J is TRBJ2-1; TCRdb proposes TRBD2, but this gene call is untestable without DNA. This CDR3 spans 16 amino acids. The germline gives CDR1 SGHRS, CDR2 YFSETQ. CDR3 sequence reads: CASSPKGTSGRSEQFF. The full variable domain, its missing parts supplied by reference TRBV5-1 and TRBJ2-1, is KAGVTQTPRYLIKTRGQQVTLSCSPISGHRSVSWYQQTPGQGLQFLFEYFSETQRNKGNFPGRFSGRQFSNSRSEMNVSTLELGDSALYLCASSPKGTSGRSEQFFGPGTRLTVL.

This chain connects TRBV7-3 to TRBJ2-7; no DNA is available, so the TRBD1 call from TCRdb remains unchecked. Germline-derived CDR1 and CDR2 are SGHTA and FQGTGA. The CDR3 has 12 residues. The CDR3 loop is CASSDTGTEQYF. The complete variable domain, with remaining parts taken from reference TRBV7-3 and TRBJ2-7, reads GAGVSQTPSNKVTEKGKYVELRCDPISGHTALYWYRQSLGQGPEFLIYFQGTGAADDSGLPNDRFFAVRPEGSVSTLKIQRTERGDSAVYLCASSDTGTEQYFGPGTRLTVT.

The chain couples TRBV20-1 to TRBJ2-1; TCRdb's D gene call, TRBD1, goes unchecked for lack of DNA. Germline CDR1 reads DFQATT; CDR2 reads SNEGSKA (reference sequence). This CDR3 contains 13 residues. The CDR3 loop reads CSASPPRLGEQFF.